Below, 9 T cell receptor beta chains from the same sample are listed, as sequenced in a study of blood T cell repertoires in COVID-19. Here immunoSEQ multiplex PCR was the method, and the copy in TCRdb shows in-frame clones only, minus some. The repertoire holds a few hundred thousand clones, about 88% seen once, with approximately 4% in the top ten. Sequencing used PBMCs or T cells enriched from blood (not recorded which). The receptors here all came from a woman in her twenties or thirties who had been exposed to COVID-19.

The V and J genes are TRBV2 and TRBJ1-4, with TRBD1 matching 11 bases. The CDR3 contains 14 residues. CDR1 and CDR2 (germline): SNHLY, FYNNEI. V gave up 6 bases and J gave up 7 bases; unmatched junction bases: 4. In DNA form, the CDR3 reads TGTGCCAGCAGAGCCGGGACAGGGGGTGAAAAACTGTTTTTT. Protein product: CASRAGTGGEKLFF.

V is TRBV5-4 and J is TRBJ1-3; 8 bases match TRBD1. Germline V gene lookup returns CDR1 SGHNT and CDR2 YYREEE (reference sequence). This CDR3 contains 15 residues. V dropped 0 bases and J dropped 3; count of bases not matched to a gene: 2. CDR3 amino acids: CASSLDRGYGNTIYF. The CDR3 nucleotides read TGTGCCAGCAGCTTGGACAGGGGGTATGGAAACACCATATATTTT. Drawing the rest from reference TRBV5-4 and TRBJ1-3, the complete variable domain is ETGVTQSPTHLIKTRGQQVTLRCSSQSGHNTVSWYQQALGQGPQFIFQYYREEENGRGNFPPRFSGLQFPNYSSELNVNALELDDSALYLCASSLDRGYGNTIYFGEGSWLTVV.

The chain is built from TRBV9 and TRBJ1-2; D is unclear. The CDR3 consists of 11 residues. Looked up from germline, CDR1 is SGDLS and CDR2 is YYNGEE. V lost 3 bases and J 4 bases, leaving 4 bases between the germline ends. This CDR3 is CASSASYGYTF. In DNA, the CDR3 is TGTGCCAGCAGCGCTTCCTATGGCTACACCTTC.

The rearrangement uses TRBV5-1 and TRBJ2-1; D might be TRBD2 (7 bases). CDR1 and CDR2 (germline): SGHRS, YFSETQ. V was cut by 2 bases and J by 6 bases, with 21 bases left in between. The CDR3 has 17 amino acids. CDR3 sequence: CASSLSRFGGGINEQFF. DNA of the CDR3: TGCGCCAGCAGCTTAAGTCGGTTCGGCGGGGGCATCAATGAGCAGTTCTTC.

The rearrangement joins TRBV6-5 to TRBJ2-2; tentative D call: TRBD1 (5 bases). CDR1 MNHEY and CDR2 SVGAGI come from the germline V gene. V lost 3 bases, J lost 5 bases, and 13 bases lay in between. This CDR3 is built from 15 residues. The CDR3 DNA is TGTGCCAGCAGTTATAGGTGGGGCCAAACCGGGGAGCTGTTTTTT. Protein: CASSYRWGQTGELFF.

This clone was recorded a few times. The chain links TRBV19 to TRBJ2-1; 11 bases are a match to TRBD2. Germline V CDR1 and CDR2: LNHDA, SQIVND (reference sequence). The V gene end was trimmed by 5 bases and the J gene end by 5 bases; junction bases not matched to a gene: 8. The CDR3 sequence is 16 residues long. The CDR3 bases are TGTGCCAGTAGTGGGAGCCTAGCGGGGGGAAACAATGAGCAGTTCTTC. Its translation is CASSGSLAGGNNEQFF.

This chain connects TRBV5-1 to TRBJ1-1; D possibly corresponds to TRBD1 (5 bases). Trimming cost V 1 base and J 1 base, with 14 bases left between them. This CDR3 region has 16 residues. Germline values: CDR1 SGHRS, CDR2 YFSETQ. The CDR3 sequence is CASSLRGGAGNTEAFF. The CDR3 bases are TGCGCCAGCAGCTTGCGCGGAGGGGCGGGGAACACTGAAGCTTTCTTT.

The V gene is TRBV2, the J gene TRBJ1-4; tentatively, D is TRBD1 (5 bases). In germline, CDR1 is SNHLY, CDR2 FYNNEI. This CDR3 is built from 15 residues. Between the trimmed V and J ends, which lost 6 bases and 8 bases, there was a span of 19 bases. The CDR3 loop is CASSSLGGRTEKLFF. CDR3 DNA sequence: TGTGCCAGCAGCTCATTGGGGGGACGGACAGAAAAACTGTTTTTT.

The rearrangement links TRBV4-1 to TRBJ1-1, with 8 bases fitting TRBD1. The CDR3 has 16 amino acids. V shed 4 bases and J 2 bases; nucleotides not matched to a gene: 9. Germline V lookup: CDR1 MGHRA, CDR2 YSYEKL. The CDR3 DNA follows: TGCGCCAGCAGCCGACCAGAACAGGGGGTAAACACTGAAGCTTTCTTT. Encoded protein: CASSRPEQGVNTEAFF.